This passage covers 5 T cell receptor beta chains from one sample sequenced in a study of neurological immune-mediated disorders. MiXCR was run by TCRdb on the 5' RACE reads, yielding one entry per CDR3 protein. The table records roughly 62,000 distinct CDR3 sequences, about 3.5% of them present only once. Sequencing was done on a sample of PBMCs. These receptors were taken from a woman aged 45-65 years with multiple sclerosis.

This clonotype has just a few counts. The chain recombines TRBV18 with TRBJ1-5, with TRBD1 as a possible D gene (6 bases). The V end was cut by 5 bases, the J end by 7 bases, with 12 bases between. The CDR3 has 13 residues. The germline CDR1 and CDR2 sequences are KGHSH and LQKENI. In DNA form, the CDR3 reads TGTGCCAGCTCAAACAGGGATGACCAGCCCCAGCATTTT. This sequence encodes CASSNRDDQPQHF.

At least ten counts were recorded for this clonotype. The gene calls are TRBV7-9 and TRBJ2-1, with 9 bases lining up with TRBD2. CDR3 length: 16 amino acids. Germline lookup yields CDR1 SEHNR and CDR2 FQNEAQ (reference sequence). J was trimmed by 4 bases and V by 6 bases; bases with no gene match: 10. CDR3 loop: CASRRLAGVLYNEQFF. CDR3 sequence (DNA): TGTGCCAGCAGAAGATTAGCGGGAGTGTTATACAATGAGCAGTTCTTC.

This clonotype was seen ten or more times. The chain couples TRBV29-1 to TRBJ1-2, with D hard to call. The CDR3 has 13 residues. Deletions cut 5 bases from V and 3 bases from J, with 13 bases between. Looked up from germline, CDR1 is SQVTM and CDR2 is ANQGSEA. Written as DNA, the CDR3 is TGCAGCGTTAGAAGGGAGCTTCACTATGGCTACACCTTC. It specifies CSVRRELHYGYTF.

This clonotype was observed a few times. V and J are TRBV20-1 and TRBJ2-2; D unresolved. Germline V CDR1 and CDR2: DFQATT, SNEGSKA (reference sequence). Trimming took 0 bases from V and 1 from J, leaving 9 bases between them. The CDR3 is 15 amino acids. The chain's CDR3 is CSARDRRKNTGELFF. DNA of the CDR3: TGCAGTGCTAGAGATCGGCGTAAGAACACCGGGGAGCTGTTTTTT.

This clonotype has at least ten counts. This chain links TRBV12-3 or TRBV12-4 with TRBJ2-1; 10 nucleotides line up with TRBD1. Losses at the gene ends were 6 bases for V and 5 bases for J; bases not matched to a gene: 7. This CDR3 spans 15 amino acids. DNA for the CDR3: TGTGCCAGCAGGTTGGGGACAGGGGTCCACAATGAGCAGTTCTTC. Its translation: CASRLGTGVHNEQFF.